This is a list of T cell receptor beta chains from one sample in a study of graft-versus-host responses after intestinal transplantation. These receptors are not linked to any known antigen. Sequencing was performed with immunoSEQ multiplex PCR; in TCRdb, only in-frame clones are kept and a portion is missing. The profile shows about 92,000 clones, about nine tenths of them singletons. The sample was unstimulated CD8+ T cells sorted from spleen or lymph node cells, taken before intestinal transplant. The receptors come from a human donor who received an intestinal transplant. The CDR3 runs from the conserved cysteine through the conserved F or W. Clone size is stated in some rows and not others, as once, few, many or a class when expanded.

V gene	clone size	J gene	CDR3 protein
TRBV6-6	-	TRBJ2-1	CASSPATGYNEQFF
TRBV27	-	TRBJ1-2	CATTPGQGARGYTF
TRBV5-5	-	TRBJ2-7	CASSAARDRVTYEQYF
TRBV11-2	-	TRBJ1-1	CASSLDGDTEAFF
TRBV4-1	-	TRBJ2-5	CASSPLGSGGHQETQYF
TRBV4-1	-	TRBJ2-5	CASSQVVGAETQYF
TRBV27	-	TRBJ2-3	CASSLSWGGRASTDTQYF
TRBV5-4	-	TRBJ2-1	CASNTLGGAREQFF
TRBV5-1	once	TRBJ1-2	CASRGGGPNYGYTF
TRBV27	-	TRBJ1-5	CASSKTGGENQPQHF
TRBV7-2	-	TRBJ1-2	CASSAPPGASYGYTF
TRBV6-5	-	TRBJ1-1	CASSLSGGTEAFF
TRBV27	-	TRBJ2-5	CASSYLAGVETQYF
TRBV19	-	TRBJ1-1	CASRSGGQGKTEAFF
TRBV5-4	-	TRBJ2-7	CASSLWGGRGEQYF
TRBV5-1	-	TRBJ2-5	CASSLGQGAHETQYF
TRBV7-9	-	TRBJ1-2	CASSSRTGWGNYGHTF
TRBV27	-	TRBJ2-7	CAGSGGPYEQYF
TRBV4-1	-	TRBJ2-6	CASSQDPGPSGANVLTF
TRBV10-3	-	TRBJ2-3	CAIRDWGGATDTQYF
TRBV27	-	TRBJ1-2	CASRPGTSPLGYTF
TRBV7-9	-	TRBJ2-7	CASSLSSYEQYF
TRBV6-1	-	TRBJ2-7	CASSEGTGGETYEQYF
TRBV18	-	TRBJ2-7	CASSQRQPYEQYF
TRBV4-1	-	TRBJ2-7	CASSQEFEYEQYF
TRBV27	-	TRBJ2-7	CASSLTSGSYEQYF
TRBV28	-	TRBJ2-5	CASSLASGRETQYF
TRBV13	once	TRBJ1-2	CASSFIQGHGYTF
TRBV13	-	TRBJ2-1	CASSLQESSYNEQFF
TRBV27	-	TRBJ2-1	CASSRGLEQFF
TRBV6-5	-	TRBJ2-3	CASSYMSSGADTQYF
TRBV29-1	-	TRBJ2-1	CSVELAGGSSEQFF
TRBV6-6	-	TRBJ2-7	CASSYSTARDEQYF
TRBV19	-	TRBJ1-2	CASNPGFYGYTF
TRBV5-4	-	TRBJ2-3	CASSLELAGGTDTQYF
TRBV18	-	TRBJ2-7	CASSPPWRRGTRYEQYF
TRBV7-9	-	TRBJ1-2	CASSSGAGGRYGYTF
TRBV6-5	-	TRBJ1-2	CASSSGALGYTF
TRBV6-5	-	TRBJ1-2	CASSFTGAGNGYTF
TRBV5-1	-	TRBJ2-7	CASSLAAGLLNYEQYF
TRBV10-3	-	TRBJ2-2	CAIESGTGELFF
TRBV9	-	TRBJ2-5	CASSGQGGHQETQYF
TRBV18	-	-	CASSPAGTAYEQYF
TRBV7-3	-	TRBJ2-7	CASSSDSSYEQYF
TRBV29-1	-	TRBJ2-1	CSVSPGTSGNEQFF
TRBV2	-	TRBJ2-2	CASMGINTGELFF
TRBV27	-	TRBJ2-1	CASRGGNEQFF
TRBV10-3	-	TRBJ2-3	CAISTGQVTDTQYF